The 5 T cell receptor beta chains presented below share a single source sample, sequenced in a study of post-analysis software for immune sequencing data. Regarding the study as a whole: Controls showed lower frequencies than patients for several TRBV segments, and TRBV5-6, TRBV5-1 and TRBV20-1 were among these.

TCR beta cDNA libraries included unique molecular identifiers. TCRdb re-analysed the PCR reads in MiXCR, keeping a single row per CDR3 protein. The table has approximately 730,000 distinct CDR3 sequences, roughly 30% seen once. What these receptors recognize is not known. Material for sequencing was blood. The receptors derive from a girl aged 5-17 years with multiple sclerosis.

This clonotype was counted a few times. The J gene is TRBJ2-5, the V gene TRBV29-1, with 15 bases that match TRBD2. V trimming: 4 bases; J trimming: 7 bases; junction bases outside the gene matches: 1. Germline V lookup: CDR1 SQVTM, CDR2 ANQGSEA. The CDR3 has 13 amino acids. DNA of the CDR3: TGCAGCGTTGGGACTAGCGGGGGGGGGACCCAGTACTTC. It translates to CSVGTSGGGTQYF.

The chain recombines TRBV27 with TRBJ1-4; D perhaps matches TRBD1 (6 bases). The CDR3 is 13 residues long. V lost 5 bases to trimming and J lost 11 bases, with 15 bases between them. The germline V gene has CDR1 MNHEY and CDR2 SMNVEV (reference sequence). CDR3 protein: CASSLTGLGKLFF. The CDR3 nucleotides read TGTGCCAGCAGTCTTACAGGGTTGGGGAAACTGTTTTTT.

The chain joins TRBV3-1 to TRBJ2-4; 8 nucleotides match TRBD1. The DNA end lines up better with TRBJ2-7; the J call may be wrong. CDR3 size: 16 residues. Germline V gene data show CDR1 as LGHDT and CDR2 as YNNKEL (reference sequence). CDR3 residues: CASSRVDRGDTYEQYF. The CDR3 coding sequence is TGTGCCAGCAGCCGCGTCGACAGGGGCGATACCTACGAGCAGTACTTC.

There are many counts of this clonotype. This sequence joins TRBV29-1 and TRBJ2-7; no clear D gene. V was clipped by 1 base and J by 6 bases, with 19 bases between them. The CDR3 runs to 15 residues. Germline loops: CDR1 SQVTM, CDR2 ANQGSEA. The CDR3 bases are TGCAGCGTTGAAGTGCTCGCAGCGAGAAGTTCCGAGCAGTACTTC. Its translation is CSVEVLAARSSEQYF.

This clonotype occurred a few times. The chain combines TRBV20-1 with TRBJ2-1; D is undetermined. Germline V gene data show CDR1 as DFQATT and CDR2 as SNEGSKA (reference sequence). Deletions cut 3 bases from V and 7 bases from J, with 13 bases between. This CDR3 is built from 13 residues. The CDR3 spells CSARSPGSNEQFF. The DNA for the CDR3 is TGCAGTGCTAGGTCCCCGGGTTCTAATGAGCAGTTCTTC.